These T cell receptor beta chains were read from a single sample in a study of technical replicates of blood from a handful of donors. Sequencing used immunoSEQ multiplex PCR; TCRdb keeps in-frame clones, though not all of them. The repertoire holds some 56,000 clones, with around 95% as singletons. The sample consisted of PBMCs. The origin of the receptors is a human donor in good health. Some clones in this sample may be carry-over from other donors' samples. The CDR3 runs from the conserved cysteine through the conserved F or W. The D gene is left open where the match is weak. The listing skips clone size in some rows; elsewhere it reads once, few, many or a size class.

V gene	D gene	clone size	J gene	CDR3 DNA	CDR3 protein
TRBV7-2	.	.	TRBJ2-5	TGTGCCAGCAGCCCGCACCCGGACACTCTTCAAGAGACCCAGTACTTC	CASSPHPDTLQETQYF
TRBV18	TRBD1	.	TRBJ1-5	TGTGCCAGCTCCGAAGGACAGGTTAGCAATCAGCCCCAGCATTTT	CASSEGQVSNQPQHF
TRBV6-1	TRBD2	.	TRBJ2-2	TGTGCCTGCCAACTAGCGGGGAAAAGGGAGCTGTTTTTT	CACQLAGKRELFF
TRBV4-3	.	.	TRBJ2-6	TGCGCCAGCAGCCAAGGTGTAATAGGGGCCAACGTCCTGACTTTC	CASSQGVIGANVLTF
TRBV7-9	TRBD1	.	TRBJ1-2	TGTGCCAGCAGTAAAGCCGGGACAGGGGGCTATGGCTACACCTTC	CASSKAGTGGYGYTF
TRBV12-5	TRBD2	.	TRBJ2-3	TGTGCTAGTGGTTTGGGCGGGGCTAGCGGGGGGGCTACGCAGTATTTT	CASGLGGASGGATQYF
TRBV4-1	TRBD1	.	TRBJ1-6	TGCGCCAGCAGCCTCATGGTCCGGGACAGGGGGAATTCACCCCTCCACTTT	CASSLMVRDRGNSPLHF
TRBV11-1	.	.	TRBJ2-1	TGTGCCAGCAGCCCCACTAAACCCAATGAGCAGTTCTTC	CASSPTKPNEQFF
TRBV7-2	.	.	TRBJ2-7	TGTGCCAGCAGCATCGGGGGGCCCTACGAGCAGTACTTC	CASSIGGPYEQYF
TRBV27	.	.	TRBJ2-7	TGTGCCAGCAGCCACGGGCAGGGTCTCTACGAGCAGTACTTC	CASSHGQGLYEQYF
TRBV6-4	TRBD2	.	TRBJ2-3	TGTGCCAGCAGTCAGCGGGGCGGACTCACAGATACGCAGTATTTT	CASSQRGGLTDTQYF
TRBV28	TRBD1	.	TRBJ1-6	TGTGCCAGCAGTCCAGGGGGTACGGATTCACCCCTCCACTTT	CASSPGGTDSPLHF
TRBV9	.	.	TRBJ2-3	TGTGCCAGCAGCCTAGGTGTCTCAGATACGCAGTATTTT	CASSLGVSDTQYF
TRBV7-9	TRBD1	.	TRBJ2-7	TGTGCCAGCAGCTTAGCTCGAGGGGGCCCCGAGCAGTACTTC	CASSLARGGPEQYF
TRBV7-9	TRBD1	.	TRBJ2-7	TGTGCCAGCAGCACACAGGGGCTCGAGCAGTACTTC	CASSTQGLEQYF
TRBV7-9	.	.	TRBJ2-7	TGTGCCAGCGGGCCACCCTGGCGTTTCGGGAACGAGCAGTACTTC	CASGPPWRFGNEQYF
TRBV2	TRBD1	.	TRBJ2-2	TGTGCCAGCAGTAAGGACAGGTTCAGCTCGGACACCGGGGAGCTGTTTTTT	CASSKDRFSSDTGELFF
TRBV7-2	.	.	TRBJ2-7	TGTGCCAGCAGCTTAGGTGGGAGTTTCTACGAGCAGTACTTC	CASSLGGSFYEQYF
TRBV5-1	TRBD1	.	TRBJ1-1	TGCGCCACTAGTAAGACAGGGGCAGGACTCCTGGCTGAAGCTTTCTTT	CATSKTGAGLLAEAFF
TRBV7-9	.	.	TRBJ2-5	TGTGCCAGCAGCTTAGGGCCGGGTGCGGTAGAGACCCAGTACTTC	CASSLGPGAVETQYF
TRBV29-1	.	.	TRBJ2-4	TGCAGCGTAGAGATGCCGGGATTACAAAACATTCAGTACTTC	CSVEMPGLQNIQYF
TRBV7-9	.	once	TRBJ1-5	TGTGCCAGCAGCTTAGCGAGCGGGAACAGCAATCAGCCCCAGCATTTT	CASSLASGNSNQPQHF
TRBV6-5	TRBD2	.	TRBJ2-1	TGTGCCAGCAGTTATGGGATGGCTAGCGGGTTGGATGAGCAGTTCTTC	CASSYGMASGLDEQFF
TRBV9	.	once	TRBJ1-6	TGTGCCAGCAGTACCTATAATTCACCCCTCCACTTT	CASSTYNSPLHF
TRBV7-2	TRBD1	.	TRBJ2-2	TGTGCCAGCAGCTCCCTACAGGGGGCCTTAGGAGGGGAGCTGTTTTTT	CASSSLQGALGGELFF
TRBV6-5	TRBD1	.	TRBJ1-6	TGTGCCAGCAGTCCCGGGACAGGGATGAATTCACCCCTCCACTTT	CASSPGTGMNSPLHF
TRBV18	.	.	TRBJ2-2	TGTGCCAGCTCACCAGTACTAGCTCTTGTGTTCGGGGAGCTGTTTTTT	CASSPVLALVFGELFF
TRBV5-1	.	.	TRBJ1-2	TGCGCCAGCAGCTTGGAAGGGAGTGGTGGCTACACCTTC	CASSLEGSGGYTF
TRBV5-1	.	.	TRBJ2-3	TGCGCCAGCAGCGGCGGGACAGCTACTCGTGATACGCAGTATTTT	CASSGGTATRDTQYF
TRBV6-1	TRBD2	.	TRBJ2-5	TGTGCCAGCAGCCCCACTAGCGTAAAAGAGACCCAGTACTTC	CASSPTSVKETQYF
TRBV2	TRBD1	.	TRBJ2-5	TGTGCCAGCACCCAGGGACAGGGGTCCCAAGAGACCCAGTACTTC	CASTQGQGSQETQYF
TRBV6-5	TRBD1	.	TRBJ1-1	TGTGCCAGCAGATTACAGGGGACGAACACTGAAGCTTTCTTT	CASRLQGTNTEAFF
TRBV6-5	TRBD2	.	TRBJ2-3	TGTGCCAGCAGTTACTCGACTAGCGGTAGCACAGATACGCAGTATTTT	CASSYSTSGSTDTQYF
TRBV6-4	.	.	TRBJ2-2	TGTGCCAGCAGAGAAGGAGGTACCGGGGAGCTGTTTTTT	CASREGGTGELFF
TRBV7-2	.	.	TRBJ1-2	TGTGCCAGCAGCTTAGCTCGGAGGGACGTCTATGGCTACACCTTC	CASSLARRDVYGYTF
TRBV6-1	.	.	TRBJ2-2	TGTGCCAGCAGCACTAGGGTGGGGTCCGGGGAGCTGTTTTTT	CASSTRVGSGELFF
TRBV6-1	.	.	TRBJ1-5	TGTGCCAGCAGTGAAACTATAAGGGGAAATCAGCCCCAGCATTTT	CASSETIRGNQPQHF
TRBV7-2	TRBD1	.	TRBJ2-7	TGTGCCAGCAGCCTCCGGGACAGGGTTGGCGAGCAGTACTTC	CASSLRDRVGEQYF
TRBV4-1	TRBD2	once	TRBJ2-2	TGCGCCAGCAGCCAAGAACTAGCGGTCACCGGGGAGCTGTTTTTT	CASSQELAVTGELFF
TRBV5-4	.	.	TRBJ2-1	TGTGCCAGCAGCTCCCCGACTGAGGCAGGGAATGAGCAGTTCTTC	CASSSPTEAGNEQFF
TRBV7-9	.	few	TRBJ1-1	TGTGCCAGCAGCTTACCTGAGGCCGCTTTCTTT	CASSLPEAAFF
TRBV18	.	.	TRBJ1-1	TGTGCCAGCTCACCCCAAACAGGGAACACTGAAGCTTTCTTT	CASSPQTGNTEAFF
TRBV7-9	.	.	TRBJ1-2	TGTGCCAGCAGCTTATCACAGGGCGCTCCTCATAACTATGGCTACACCTTC	CASSLSQGAPHNYGYTF
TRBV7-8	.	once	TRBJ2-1	TGTGCCAGCAGCTCCAACAATGAGCAGTTCTTC	CASSSNNEQFF
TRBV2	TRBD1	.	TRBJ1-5	TGTGCCAGCAGTGGACAGGGGGTCGGTCAGCCCCAGCATTTT	CASSGQGVGQPQHF
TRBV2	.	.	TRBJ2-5	TGTGCCAGCGGTAGGGGCGAGCGTCAGACCCAGTACTTC	CASGRGERQTQYF
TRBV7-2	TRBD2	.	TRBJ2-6	TGTGCCAGCAAACTAGCGGGAGGAATAGATTACTCTGGGGCCAACGTCCTGACTTTC	CASKLAGGIDYSGANVLTF
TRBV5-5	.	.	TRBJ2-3	TGTGCCAGCAGCTTGGATGGGACTGTCACAGATACGCAGTATTTT	CASSLDGTVTDTQYF
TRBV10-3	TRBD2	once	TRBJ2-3	TGTGCCATCAGTGAGATGGCTAGCGGAAGAAGCACAGATACGCAGTATTTT	CAISEMASGRSTDTQYF